This T cell receptor beta chain appears in the sequencing data of a study of OX40 agonist ivuxolimab in advanced cancers. At the level of the study: A diagnosis of hepatocellular carcinoma, melanoma, renal cell or head and neck cancer was present in dose-escalation patients. Participants averaged about 66 years of age (range about 23 to 90) and were around 85% male.

Trimming cost V 4 bases and J 4 bases, with 12 bases left between them. CDR3 size: 14 residues. The germline CDR1 and CDR2 sequences are SGDLS and YYNGEE. Sequencing was performed with immunoSEQ multiplex PCR; in TCRdb, only in-frame clones are kept and a portion is missing. The profile covers more than 65,000 clones, with 88% appearing a single time and 0.72% taken by the ten largest. As concerns this clone: Its matching antigen is unknown.

General study results and limits: Expanded clones were, on average, more numerous in CD8+ T cells than in CD4+. Within 6 weeks, CD4+ and CD8+ blood T cells expanded clonally at 0.1 to 3.0 mg/kg.

The source material was CD4+ or CD8+ T cells sorted from blood, sampled in a trial of the OX40 agonist ivuxolimab. This rearrangement joins TRBV9 to TRBJ2-1; possible D gene TRBD1, 6 bases. This TCR came from an adult with an advanced solid tumor such as melanoma, head and neck, liver or kidney cancer. The CDR3 bases are TGTGCCAGCAGCCTGGGGGCGGATTACAATGAGCAGTTCTTC. It translates to CASSLGADYNEQFF.